This T cell receptor (beta chain) appears in the sequencing data of a study of blood T cell repertoires in COVID-19. Study-wide context: T cells, B-cell-depleted T cells, or PBMCs supplied cDNA or gDNA.

There are a few counts of this clone. Clones were read by immunoSEQ multiplex PCR, and TCRdb kept only the in-frame ones, dropping some. The sample holds about 190,000 clones, almost 80% seen once. Germline CDR1 is LGHNA and CDR2 is YNFKEQ. V was pared by 1 base and J by 1 base, with 10 bases between. The CDR3 extends over 16 amino acids. The V and J genes are TRBV4-2 and TRBJ2-2, with TRBD2 as a possible D gene (5 bases). This clonotype originated in a woman between 65 and 79 years old with acute or convalescent COVID-19. Sequenced input: peripheral blood. CDR3 sequence (DNA): TGTGCCAGCAGCCAAGTTCCACGGGAGAACACCGGGGAGCTGTTTTTT. Amino acid sequence: CASSQVPRENTGELFF.